What follows describes a single TCR beta chain. Its target is not known. This sample's treatment: approximately 18 received Ad26.COV2.S at low or high dose, single or two shots; 5 received placebo; per-sample allocation not given. Day 63 after the first injection of vaccine or placebo was the sampling time. Wuhan-strain spike was delivered by a replication-incompetent Ad26 vector. Between the trimmed V and J ends, which lost 5 bases and 0 bases, there was a span of 4 bases. The CDR3 spans 12 residues. This sample was included in a study of Ad26.COV2.S vaccination and SARS-CoV-2 variants. Findings of the study overall: Spike-specific responses of CD8+ and CD4+ T cells were reported to display substantial breadth after vaccination.

Here immunoSEQ multiplex PCR was the method, and the copy in TCRdb shows in-frame clones only, minus some. Among roughly 510,000 clones listed, approximately 90% were seen once. The genes are TRBV12-3 or TRBV12-4 and TRBJ2-5, with unresolved D. The receptor's source is a person between 18 and 60 years old who received the Ad26.COV2.S COVID-19 vaccine or a placebo. The material was peripheral blood, obtained in a trial of Ad26.COV2.S vaccine versus placebo. The chain's CDR3 is CASSANQETQYF. The CDR3 nucleotides are TGTGCCAGCAGTGCTAACCAAGAGACCCAGTACTTC.